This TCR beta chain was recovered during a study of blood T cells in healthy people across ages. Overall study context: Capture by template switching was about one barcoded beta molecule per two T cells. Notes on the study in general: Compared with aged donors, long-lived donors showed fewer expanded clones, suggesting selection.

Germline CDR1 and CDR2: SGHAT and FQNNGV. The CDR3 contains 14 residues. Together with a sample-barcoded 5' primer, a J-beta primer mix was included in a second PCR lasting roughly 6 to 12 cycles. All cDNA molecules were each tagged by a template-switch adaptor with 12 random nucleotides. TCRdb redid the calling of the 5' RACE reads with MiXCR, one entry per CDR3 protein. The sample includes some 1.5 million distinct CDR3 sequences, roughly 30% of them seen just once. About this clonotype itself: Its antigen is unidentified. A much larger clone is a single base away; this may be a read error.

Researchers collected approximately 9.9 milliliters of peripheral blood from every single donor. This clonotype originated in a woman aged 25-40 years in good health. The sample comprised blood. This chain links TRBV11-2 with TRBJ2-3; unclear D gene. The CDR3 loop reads CVSSPETSTDTQYF. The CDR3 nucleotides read TGTGTCAGCAGCCCAGAGACAAGCACAGATACGCAGTATTTT.